This T cell receptor beta chain was observed in a study of control samples from healthy donors and cancer patients. The CDR3 runs 15 residues. V was pared by 0 bases and J by 4 bases, with 11 bases between. Germline V lookup: CDR1 SGHRS, CDR2 YFSETQ. The assay was immunoSEQ multiplex PCR, and TCRdb's table has in-frame clones only and misses some. The repertoire includes 260,000 or so clones, roughly four fifths of them detected once, and roughly 13% sits in the top ten. Sequenced material: PBMCs. The receptor was isolated from a woman between 55 and 75 years old with lung cancer. The rearrangement links TRBV5-1 to TRBJ2-1, with D hard to call. CDR3 amino acids: CASSLGEIGYNEQFF. The CDR3 coding sequence is TGCGCCAGCAGCTTGGGCGAAATAGGGTACAATGAGCAGTTCTTC.